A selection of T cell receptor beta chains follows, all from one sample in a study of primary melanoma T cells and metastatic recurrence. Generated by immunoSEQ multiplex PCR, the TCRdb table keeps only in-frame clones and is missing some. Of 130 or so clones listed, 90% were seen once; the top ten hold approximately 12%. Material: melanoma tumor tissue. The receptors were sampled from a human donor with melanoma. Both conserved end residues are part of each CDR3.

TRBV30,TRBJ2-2,CAWEMGTGELFF
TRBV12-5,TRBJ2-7,CASGSSFYEQYF
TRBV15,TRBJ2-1,CATSRELGGHEQFF
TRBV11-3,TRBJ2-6,CASSLGGSGANVLTF
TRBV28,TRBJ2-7,CASRAGRGSYEQYF
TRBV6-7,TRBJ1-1,CGPIMNTEAFF
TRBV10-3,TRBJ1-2,CAISEFPRDRVFGNYGYTF
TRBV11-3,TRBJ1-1,CASSFTETNTEAFF
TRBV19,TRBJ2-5,CASSIGRYDGTQYF
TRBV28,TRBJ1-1,CASREYGDWHMNTEAFF